A selection of T cell receptor beta chains follows, all from one sample in a study of beta chain features in type 1 diabetes. Libraries were prepared by immunoSEQ multiplex PCR; TCRdb keeps only in-frame clonotypes and omits some of them. The repertoire holds 350,000 to 400,000 clones, with roughly 16% as singletons. Material: naive CD4+ T cells from blood. These receptors came from a woman aged 18-30 years in good health. The CDR3 runs from the conserved cysteine through the conserved F or W. A D gene is named only where the DNA matches it firmly. Rows may omit the clone size; those that give it use once, few, many or a size class.

j_call v_call clone_size d_call cdr3_nt cdr3_aa
TRBJ1-2 TRBV5-1 NA NA TGCGCCAGCAGCTTGGCCTCGACACTAGGAGGAGGCTACACCTTC CASSLASTLGGGYTF
TRBJ1-5 TRBV7-2 NA TRBD1 TGTGCCAGCAGCCTGACAGGGATTCAGCCCCAGCATTTT CASSLTGIQPQHF
TRBJ2-3 TRBV4-1 few TRBD2 TGCGCCAGCAGCCAAGATTCCGTTCGTCTTGCGGGAGTGAAGGTGGACACAGATACGCAGTATTTT CASSQDSVRLAGVKVDTDTQYF
TRBJ2-7 TRBV11-2 NA TRBD2 TGTGCCAGCAGCCCGTCTAGCGGACCCTACGAGCAGTACTTC CASSPSSGPYEQYF
TRBJ1-2 TRBV7-9 NA NA TGTGCCATCACTAGACAGGAGGTTACTAACTATGGCTACACCTTC CAITRQEVTNYGYTF
TRBJ1-1 TRBV6-5 few TRBD1 TGTGCCAGCAGACCCAAAGGGGGCAACACTGAAGCTTTCTTT CASRPKGGNTEAFF
TRBJ2-7 TRBV30 NA NA TGTGCCTGGAGTGTACCTCCGCGGGCCTCCTACGAGCAGTACTTC CAWSVPPRASYEQYF
TRBJ1-1 TRBV29-1 NA NA TGCAGCGTCAAGCTAAACACTGAAGCTTTCTTT CSVKLNTEAFF
TRBJ1-4 TRBV30 NA TRBD1 TGTGCCTGGAGTGTAGACATCAGGGGGCCTAATGAAAAACTGTTTTTT CAWSVDIRGPNEKLFF
TRBJ1-4 TRBV7-9 few TRBD1 TGTGCCAGCCAAGGGACAGGCTATGAAAAACTGTTTTTT CASQGTGYEKLFF
TRBJ1-5 TRBV5-6 NA NA TGTGCCAGCAGCTTATTTCGTCAGCCCCAGCATTTT CASSLFRQPQHF
TRBJ2-1 TRBV11-3 NA NA TGTGCCAGCAGCTTCAAGCTTCCCAATGAGCAGTTCTTC CASSFKLPNEQFF
TRBJ1-1 TRBV18 NA TRBD1 TGTGCCAGCTCACCCGGGACAGGGAACACTGAAGCTTTCTTT CASSPGTGNTEAFF
TRBJ1-1 TRBV9 few NA TGTGCCAGCAGCGTATTCCCAGTAATGGAGGTGAACACTGAAGCTTTCTTT CASSVFPVMEVNTEAFF
TRBJ1-2 TRBV18 NA NA TGTGCCAGCTCACCGACAACAGATACTAACTATGGCTACACCTTC CASSPTTDTNYGYTF
TRBJ2-7 TRBV19 few TRBD2 TGTGCCAGTAGTCGCCTAGCGGATACCTACGAGCAGTACTTC CASSRLADTYEQYF
TRBJ1-2 TRBV7-9 NA NA TGTGCCAGCAGCTTAGTTCCAGGGGACTATGGCTACACCTTC CASSLVPGDYGYTF
TRBJ2-7 TRBV4-1 NA NA TGCGCCAGCAGATTTGCTTCCCCCGGGACAACAGAGCAGTACTTC CASRFASPGTTEQYF
TRBJ2-1 TRBV28 few NA TGTGCCAGCAGCGTACAGTACAATGAGCAGTTCTTC CASSVQYNEQFF
TRBJ2-5 TRBV19 few NA TGTGCCAGTAGTATACAGGGCGGCGAGACCCAGTACTTC CASSIQGGETQYF
TRBJ2-7 TRBV28 few NA TGTGCCAGCAGTTTTGTAGCGGACTCCTACGAGCAGTACTTC CASSFVADSYEQYF
TRBJ2-5 TRBV3-1/TRBV3-2 NA NA TGTGCCACGGGGACCCAGTACTTC CATGTQYF
TRBJ2-3 TRBV6-5 NA NA TGTGCCAGCAGCCCCCGTTCGGGAGTCACAGATACGCAGTATTTT CASSPRSGVTDTQYF
TRBJ2-5 TRBV30 few TRBD2 TGTGCCTGGAGTTATGGGACTAGCCGTCATGAGACCCAGTACTTC CAWSYGTSRHETQYF
TRBJ2-7 TRBV5-4 NA TRBD2 TGTGCCAGCAGCTGGACTAGCGGAACCTCCTACGAGCAGTACTTC CASSWTSGTSYEQYF
TRBJ2-5 TRBV13 NA NA TGTGCCAGCAGCTTCCAATCGGACAGGGAGGGCGAAGAGACCCAGTACTTC CASSFQSDREGEETQYF
TRBJ2-2 TRBV28 NA NA TGTGCCAGCAGCTTGCAGGGAAGGAGGGCCGGAACCGGGGAGCTGTTTTTT CASSLQGRRAGTGELFF
TRBJ1-1 TRBV28 NA TRBD1 TGTGCCAGTCACAGGGGGCAGAACACTGAAGCTTTCTTT CASHRGQNTEAFF
TRBJ1-2 TRBV28 NA NA TGTGCCAGCAGTTTAGGGCAGGTCGGTGGCTACACCTTC CASSLGQVGGYTF